Given below is one TCR beta chain in context. This entry comes from a study of blood T cell repertoires in COVID-19. Trimming took 4 bases from V and 2 from J, leaving 12 bases between them. Germline CDR1 and CDR2: MNHEY and SVGEGT. The CDR3 sequence is 15 residues long. As handled by the study authors: Estimated nucleated cell counts came from reference gene primer amplification. Generated by immunoSEQ multiplex PCR, the TCRdb table keeps only in-frame clones and is missing some. The V and J calls and clone size are taken from that table; D and trimming were inferred from the DNA. The sample lists about 300,000 clones; roughly 86% were seen once.

The receptor's source is a woman in her thirties with COVID-19, enrolled during active disease. The material sequenced was peripheral blood. The chain recombines TRBV6-2 or TRBV6-3 with TRBJ2-1; perhaps TRBD2 as D (7 bases). The CDR3 here is CASSFGGHPYNEQFF. The CDR3 DNA is TGTGCCAGCAGTTTCGGGGGGCACCCCTACAATGAGCAGTTCTTC.